The 2 T cell receptor beta chains reported below all come from one sample, sequenced in a study of T cell responses to AZD1222 COVID-19 vaccine. Sequencing used immunoSEQ multiplex PCR; TCRdb keeps in-frame clones, though not all of them. The sample lists over 100,000 clones, approximately 90% seen once, with 1.1% in the top ten. The specimen was peripheral blood, collected 28 days after the second AZD1222 dose. All receptors come from an adult who received the AZD1222 COVID-19 vaccine.

This sequence joins TRBV19 and TRBJ1-2, with D perhaps TRBD1 (6 bases). Germline-derived CDR1 and CDR2 are LNHDA and SQIVND (reference sequence). This CDR3 is 12 amino acids long. Trimming removed 6 bases at V and 4 bases at J, with 9 bases between. The CDR3 nucleotides are TGTGCCAGTAGAGCAGGGGCCTATGGCTACACCTTC. Amino acid sequence: CASRAGAYGYTF.

The chain joins TRBV12-3 or TRBV12-4 to TRBJ1-1, with 7 positions matching TRBD1. The CDR3 extends over 13 amino acids. V gave up 5 bases and J gave up 7 bases; unmatched junction bases: 7. CDR3 coding DNA: TGTGCCAGCAGTCCCCGGGACAGTCGTGAAGCTTTCTTT. Encoded protein: CASSPRDSREAFF.